This is a list of T cell receptor beta chains from one sample in a study of vaccination effects on CD4 cells after COVID-19. Data came from immunoSEQ multiplex PCR; TCRdb stores just in-frame clones and leaves some out. The table has about 22,000 clones, 77% seen once. These receptors have no identified antigens. The starting material was CD4+ T cells from PBMCs cultured with HCoV-NL63 spike peptides, obtained after COVID-19 vaccination. The receptor set was obtained from a human donor who received a COVID-19 vaccine. Both conserved end residues are part of each CDR3. A D gene is named only where the DNA matches it firmly. Clone sizes are given selectively: once, few, many, or a class where the clone is expanded.

clone_size d_call j_call v_call cdr3_aa cdr3_nt
. . TRBJ1-1 TRBV15 CATSRDWRASWAFF TGTGCCACCAGCAGAGATTGGAGGGCCTCGTGGGCTTTCTTT
once TRBD2 TRBJ2-7 TRBV28 CASSFASGKGSYEQYF TGTGCCAGCAGTTTTGCTAGCGGGAAGGGATCCTACGAGCAGTACTTC
. . TRBJ2-2 TRBV7-8 CASSLVRRDTGELFF TGTGCCAGCAGCTTAGTTAGACGGGACACCGGGGAGCTGTTTTTT
. . TRBJ2-6 TRBV28 CAIGGHGANVLTF TGTGCCATTGGGGGCCATGGGGCCAACGTCCTGACTTTC
. . TRBJ2-2 TRBV3-1/TRBV3-2 CASSQDRRGIRLAGELFF TGTGCCAGCAGCCAAGATAGAAGGGGGATACGGTTGGCCGGGGAGCTGTTTTTT
. . TRBJ2-4 TRBV18 CASSPGAGAKNIQYF TGTGCCAGCTCACCAGGGGCAGGGGCCAAAAACATTCAGTACTTC
. . TRBJ2-6 TRBV5-4 CASSLQRDSGANVLTF TGTGCCAGCAGCTTACAAAGGGACTCTGGGGCCAACGTCCTGACTTTC
. . TRBJ2-5 TRBV30 CAWPWIQAEETQYF TGTGCCTGGCCTTGGATCCAGGCGGAAGAGACCCAGTACTTC
. TRBD2 TRBJ2-1 TRBV19 CASSSSGRARGEQFF TGTGCCAGTAGTTCGAGCGGGAGGGCCAGGGGAGAGCAGTTCTTC
. . TRBJ1-1 TRBV5-1 CASSLAAGGTEAFF TGCGCCAGCAGCTTGGCGGCGGGGGGCACTGAAGCTTTCTTT
. . TRBJ2-5 TRBV5-1 CASSLALGLQETQYF TGCGCCAGCAGCTTGGCCCTGGGTCTCCAAGAGACCCAGTACTTC
. . TRBJ2-7 TRBV6-2/TRBV6-3 CASSYGSISYEQYF TGTGCCAGCAGTTACGGGTCTATCTCCTACGAGCAGTACTTC
. . TRBJ2-3 TRBV5-1 CASSLSGGGTDTQYF TGCGCCAGCAGCTTAAGCGGAGGTGGGACAGATACGCAGTATTTT
. TRBD1 TRBJ1-1 TRBV19 CASRWQGAATEAFF TGTGCCAGTAGGTGGCAGGGGGCGGCCACTGAAGCTTTCTTT
. . TRBJ1-3 TRBV7-8 CASSPPDQGTSGNTIYF TGTGCCAGCAGCCCCCCGGATCAGGGCACCTCTGGAAACACCATATATTTT